This T cell receptor beta chain was recorded in a study of blood T cells in healthy people across ages. Germline lookup yields CDR1 SGHTA and CDR2 FQGNSA. The CDR3 is 14 amino acids. J gave up 0 bases and V 3 bases, and 2 bases lay outside the gene matches. This clonotype was seen more than once but under ten times. Its antigen is not known. The use of a sample-barcoded 5' primer and a J-beta primer mix characterized a second PCR of about 7 to 12 cycles. TCRdb used MiXCR to reprocess the 5' RACE reads, holding one entry per CDR3 protein. The table has approximately 780,000 distinct CDR3 sequences, under 30% seen once. Notes on the study in general: Long-lived donors carried more naive CD4+ cells and greater diversity than aged donors.

This sample also belongs to another study, concerning T cells of mothers and their children. That report adds: Maternal samples each gave over 10 million TCR beta CDR3 reads, and child samples 3 million to 3.5 million each.

This clonotype was obtained from a boy aged 5 to 17 in good health. The rearrangement uses TRBV7-2 and TRBJ2-7; 7 bases align to TRBD2. The sequencing sample was made of blood. CDR3 nucleotides: TGTGCCAGCAGCTTCAGCGGGGCCTCCTACGAGCAGTACGTC. Residues: CASSFSGASYEQYV.